These 30 T cell receptor beta chains came from one sample sequenced in a study of T cell changes during pregnancy in multiple sclerosis (dated by TCRdb to about 2019). Library creation used the immunoSEQ multiplex PCR assay. The immuneACCESS repertoire file appears here via TCRdb, limited to in-frame rearrangements. These files lack a portion of the clones; in checked studies, under half of the deficit traces to unresolved V genes, and the cause of the others is not known. The sample table records roughly 89,000 clones; roughly 93% of these occur just once. Around 4.5% of the sample comes from the top ten. Material: peripheral blood, obtained in the first trimester of pregnancy. These TCRs come from a female donor with multiple sclerosis, enrolled in a pregnancy study.

This chain uses TRBV5-4 with TRBJ1-1; possible D gene TRBD1, 5 bases. Germline lookup yields CDR1 SGHNT and CDR2 YYREEE (reference sequence). Trimming took 0 bases from V and 5 from J, leaving 5 bases between them. The CDR3 is 12 residues long. The CDR3 nucleotides read TGTGCCAGCAGCTTGGAGGGGACTGAAGCTTTCTTT. Translated: CASSLEGTEAFF.

This clone was recorded once. The chain carries TRBV7-9 and TRBJ1-2; D may be TRBD1 (5 bases). Trimming removed 5 bases from V and 2 bases from J, with 21 bases in between. Germline CDR1 reads SEHNR; CDR2 reads FQNEAQ (reference sequence). This CDR3 is 17 amino acids long. The CDR3 reads CASSPSGVILLNYGYTF. In DNA form, the CDR3 reads TGTGCCAGCAGCCCCTCGGGGGTTATTCTTTTAAACTATGGCTACACCTTC.

The chain uses TRBV2 and TRBJ2-3, with D possibly being TRBD2 (5 bases). This CDR3 region has 13 residues. Germline CDR1 SNHLY, CDR2 FYNNEI. Trimming removed 7 bases at V and 4 bases at J, with 12 bases between. CDR3 residues: CASTASGADTQYF. The CDR3 DNA sequence: TGTGCCAGCACGGCGAGCGGCGCAGATACGCAGTATTTT.

The V call is TRBV27, the J call TRBJ1-2; D is undetermined. The germline CDR1 and CDR2 sequences are MNHEY and SMNVEV (reference sequence). V gave up 5 bases and J gave up 4 bases, with 14 bases separating them. The CDR3 runs 14 residues. The CDR3 nucleotides read TGTGCCAGCAGTCCCCGGACGGACTCCTATGGCTACACCTTC. Protein: CASSPRTDSYGYTF.

The chain has TRBV6-5 and TRBJ1-2; D possibly corresponds to TRBD1 (5 bases). The CDR3 has 14 residues. CDR1 and CDR2 (germline): MNHEY, SVGAGI. The V gene lost 2 bases and the J gene lost 4 bases, with 11 bases spanning the gap. CDR3 bases: TGTGCCAGCAGTTACGGTGGGGACTCCTATGGCTACACCTTC. Its protein is CASSYGGDSYGYTF.

J is TRBJ1-1 and V is TRBV5-5, with TRBD1 identical over 10 bases. The length of the CDR3 is 17 residues. V lost 0 bases and J lost 1; bases outside the gene matches: 6. Germline CDR1 and CDR2: SGHKS and YYEKEE (reference sequence). CDR3 in amino acids: CASSLVPGQGRNTEAFF. CDR3 coding DNA: TGTGCCAGCAGCTTGGTCCCGGGACAGGGGCGGAACACTGAAGCTTTCTTT.

The rearrangement links TRBV2 to TRBJ1-5, with unresolved D. Germline V gene sequence: CDR1 SNHLY, CDR2 FYNNEI. Deletions cut 6 bases from V and 1 base from J, with 13 bases between. The CDR3 loop spans 15 amino acids. CDR3 bases: TGTGCCAGCAGGTGGGCCACGGGGAGCAATCAGCCCCAGCATTTT. Protein sequence: CASRWATGSNQPQHF.

The rearrangement uses TRBV27 and TRBJ2-2; 9 nucleotides align to TRBD2. The junction had 8 bases not matched to a gene; V was cut back by 3 bases and J by 3 bases. CDR1 MNHEY and CDR2 SMNVEV come from the germline V gene (reference sequence). This CDR3 has 17 residues. The CDR3, as DNA: TGTGCCAGCAGTTTCTTACCAGCGGGGGGAGACACCGGGGAGCTGTTTTTT. Its translation: CASSFLPAGGDTGELFF.

The chain links TRBV27 to TRBJ2-3, with TRBD2 matching 11 bases. CDR1 and CDR2 (germline): MNHEY, SMNVEV (reference sequence). The CDR3 is made up of 18 amino acids. Trimming at V came to 1 base and at J to 2 bases, leaving 8 bases not matched to a gene. In DNA form, the CDR3 reads TGTGCCAGCAGTTTATTACTAGCGGGGGCTGGGGTCACAGATACGCAGTATTTT. It translates to CASSLLLAGAGVTDTQYF.

This chain uses TRBV4-1 with TRBJ2-7; 10 bases align to TRBD1. V shed 0 bases, J shed 5 bases, and the junction held 7 bases outside the gene matches. This CDR3 contains 16 residues. Per the germline V gene, CDR1 is MGHRA and CDR2 is YSYEKL. CDR3 loop: CASSQEWGQGRNEQYF. The DNA of the CDR3 is TGCGCCAGCAGCCAAGAATGGGGACAGGGGCGGAACGAGCAGTACTTC.

The chain carries TRBV4-1 and TRBJ1-2; TRBD1 aligns across 11 bases. From germline, CDR1 is MGHRA and CDR2 YSYEKL. The CDR3 consists of 17 residues. With V trimmed by 1 base and J by 5 bases, 9 bases remained unmatched. CDR3 sequence: CASSQGGTGGRPYGYTF. The CDR3 DNA reads as TGCGCCAGCAGCCAAGGGGGGACAGGGGGGAGGCCTTATGGCTACACCTTC.

This CDR3 is CASSIYHRGVGYTF. The CDR3 DNA is TGTGCCAGTAGTATTTATCACAGGGGAGTCGGCTACACCTTC. The chain has TRBV19 and TRBJ1-2; 7 nucleotides match TRBD1. The J segment lost 8 bases and the V segment lost 3 bases, leaving 9 bases of the junction unmatched. The germline V gene encodes CDR1 LNHDA and CDR2 SQIVND (reference sequence). This CDR3 region has 14 residues. Using reference TRBV19 and TRBJ1-2 for the parts outside the CDR3, the full variable domain is DGGITQSPKYLFRKEGQNVTLSCEQNLNHDAMYWYRQDPGQGLRLIYYSQIVNDFQKGDIAEGYSVSREKKESFPLTVTSAQKNPTAFYLCASSIYHRGVGYTFGSGTRLTVV.

The rearrangement links TRBV11-2 to TRBJ2-5, with D maybe TRBD1 (5 bases). This CDR3 contains 14 residues. The V gene lost 5 bases and the J gene lost 4 bases, with 14 bases spanning the gap. Looked up from germline, CDR1 is SGHAT and CDR2 is FQNNGV. DNA of the CDR3: TGTGCCAGCAGCACGTTGGACCAGGGAGAGACCCAGTACTTC. Amino acids: CASSTLDQGETQYF.

V is TRBV5-6 and J is TRBJ2-6; D is undetermined. CDR1 and CDR2 from the germline V gene are SGHDT and YYEEEE. The V gene lost 3 bases and the J gene lost 1 base, with 8 bases spanning the gap. This CDR3 comprises 15 residues. CDR3 residues: CASSSRSSGANVLTF. The CDR3 coding sequence is TGTGCCAGCAGCTCCCGGTCATCTGGGGCCAACGTCCTGACTTTC.

The chain recombines TRBV18 with TRBJ1-1; weak D call: TRBD1 (6 bases). There are 13 residues in the CDR3. V was pared by 8 bases and J by 4 bases, with 14 bases between. In germline, CDR1 is KGHSH, CDR2 LQKENI. As DNA, the CDR3 is TGTGCCAGCACCACTTCAGGGGCCACTGAAGCTTTCTTT. Translated: CASTTSGATEAFF.

The chain couples TRBV5-1 to TRBJ1-6; no reliable D call. This CDR3 comprises 15 residues. V lost 4 bases, J lost 9 bases, and 17 bases lay in between. Germline V lookup: CDR1 SGHRS, CDR2 YFSETQ. CDR3 nucleotide sequence: TGCGCCAGCAGCGGCCTGGGCCCGCCTTCTTCACCCCTCCACTTT. Residues: CASSGLGPPSSPLHF.

This chain connects TRBV7-8 to TRBJ1-2, with 9 positions matching TRBD1. CDR1 and CDR2 (germline): SGHVS, FQNEAQ. The CDR3 totals 16 residues. V shed 1 base and J 9 bases; nucleotides not matched to a gene: 12. The DNA for the CDR3 is TGTGCCAGCAGCTTAGTTTCTTCGGGACAGGGAACTCGCTACACCTTC. It translates to CASSLVSSGQGTRYTF.

CDR3 coding DNA: TGTGCCAGCAGCTTTCCAGGGGGCTATGGCTACACCTTC. Encoded protein: CASSFPGGYGYTF. The rearrangement links TRBV11-2 to TRBJ1-2; TRBD1 matches 7 bases. The CDR3 loop spans 13 amino acids. Germline CDR1 is SGHAT and CDR2 is FQNNGV. J was trimmed by 4 bases and V by 3 bases; bases with no gene match: 2.

This chain links TRBV4-2 with TRBJ2-3, with D possibly matching TRBD2 (7 bases). This CDR3 contains 13 residues. Per the germline V gene, CDR1 is LGHNA and CDR2 is YNFKEQ. V was clipped by 3 bases and J by 6 bases, with 10 bases between them. CDR3 loop: CASSQGGPDTQYF. The CDR3 nucleotides read TGTGCCAGCAGCCAGGGGGGGCCTGATACGCAGTATTTT.

This sequence joins TRBV5-1 and TRBJ2-5, with D maybe TRBD1 (6 bases). CDR3 length: 16 residues. Trimming shortened V by 2 bases and J by 4 bases, and 18 bases separated the two germline ends. Germline CDR1 SGHRS, CDR2 YFSETQ. The CDR3 nucleotides read TGCGCCAGCAGCTTCTCGGGCACACAGGGTCGAGAGACCCAGTACTTC. Its protein is CASSFSGTQGRETQYF.

The chain carries TRBV7-6 and TRBJ2-1, with unresolved D. The CDR3 extends over 13 amino acids. Trimming removed 0 bases from V and 7 bases from J, with 7 bases in between. Germline assignment: CDR1 SGHVS and CDR2 FNYEAQ. The CDR3 here is CASSLAALNEQFF. CDR3 nucleotide sequence: TGTGCCAGCAGCTTAGCGGCCCTGAATGAGCAGTTCTTC. Based on the CDR3 plus reference TRBV7-6 and TRBJ2-1, the full variable domain is GAGVSQSPRYKVTKRGQDVALRCDPISGHVSLYWYRQALGQGPEFLTYFNYEAQQDKSGLPNDRFSAERPEGSISTLTIQRTEQRDSAMYRCASSLAALNEQFFGPGTRLTVL.

The chain has TRBV9 and TRBJ1-2, with D perhaps TRBD1 (6 bases). Trimming removed 2 bases from V and 0 bases from J, with 11 bases in between. This CDR3 is 15 amino acids long. The germline CDR1 and CDR2 sequences are SGDLS and YYNGEE. CDR3 in DNA: TGTGCCAGCAGCGTCGGACAGATAACTAACTATGGCTACACCTTC. This encodes CASSVGQITNYGYTF. The variable domain in full, with the rest retrieved from reference TRBV9 and TRBJ1-2, is DSGVTQTPKHLITATGQRVTLRCSPRSGDLSVYWYQQSLDQGLQFLIQYYNGEERAKGNILERFSAQQFPDLHSELNLSSLELGDSALYFCASSVGQITNYGYTFGSGTRLTVV.

The CDR3 DNA reads TGTGCCAGCAGGACGCCGGGACAGTCCTACGAGCAGTACTTC. Amino acid sequence: CASRTPGQSYEQYF. The chain uses TRBV6-6 and TRBJ2-7; 7 bases match TRBD1. V was clipped by 6 bases and J by 1 base; unmatched bases: 6. This CDR3 region has 14 residues. Germline CDR1 and CDR2: MNHNY and SVGAGI (reference sequence).

The V gene is TRBV10-3, the J gene TRBJ2-7, with 9 bases identical to TRBD1. V gave up 10 bases and J gave up 9 bases; unmatched junction bases: 22. The CDR3 loop spans 16 amino acids. Germline-derived CDR1 and CDR2 are ENHRY and SYGVKD. The CDR3 DNA is TGTGCCACGGAAGACCCGAACCGGGACAGGGAGAAATGGCAGTACTTC. It encodes CATEDPNRDREKWQYF.

The rearrangement links TRBV7-6 to TRBJ2-7; 9 bases agree with TRBD2. CDR3 length: 16 amino acids. After removal of 5 bases from V and 0 bases from J, the junction contained 8 bases not matched to a gene. Germline loops: CDR1 SGHVS, CDR2 FNYEAQ. The CDR3 coding sequence is TGTGCCAGCAGCCCCTCTCGAGCGGGGGGCTCCTACGAGCAGTACTTC. It yields the protein CASSPSRAGGSYEQYF.

J is TRBJ2-1 and V is TRBV27; possible D gene TRBD2, 6 bases. CDR1 and CDR2 (germline): MNHEY, SMNVEV (reference sequence). The CDR3 extends over 14 amino acids. The ends were cut back, 8 bases at V and 0 bases at J, with 11 bases in the middle. The DNA for the CDR3 is TGTGCCAGCGCCCCGGGGGTCTCCTACAATGAGCAGTTCTTC. It yields the protein CASAPGVSYNEQFF.

The chain joins TRBV15 to TRBJ1-1; no clear D gene. Trimming pared 3 bases from V and 1 base from J, leaving 6 bases between. Germline CDR1 reads LNHNV; CDR2 reads YYDKDF (reference sequence). The CDR3 runs 13 residues. The DNA for the CDR3 is TGTGCCACCAGCAGCCAGTCGAACACTGAAGCTTTCTTT. Protein product: CATSSQSNTEAFF.

The chain couples TRBV6-5 to TRBJ1-4; D is unresolved. The germline gives CDR1 MNHEY, CDR2 SVGAGI. The CDR3 consists of 15 residues. Trimming removed 0 bases from V and 0 bases from J, with 5 bases in between. CDR3 sequence reads: CASSYSTATNEKLFF. Here the CDR3 DNA reads TGTGCCAGCAGTTACTCAACGGCAACTAATGAAAAACTGTTTTTT.

This chain connects TRBV7-9 to TRBJ2-3; 16 bases are a match to TRBD2. There are 17 residues in the CDR3. V was clipped by 5 bases and J by 3 bases; unmatched bases: 5. CDR1 is SEHNR, CDR2 FQNEAQ, per germline (reference sequence). DNA of the CDR3: TGTGCCAGCAGCCCAGGGACTAGCGGGGGGGCAACAGATACGCAGTATTTT. Protein sequence: CASSPGTSGGATDTQYF.

DNA for the CDR3: TGTGCCAGCAGTTTGAGTTTTGCCGACTATAGCAATCAGCCCCAGCATTTT. It translates to CASSLSFADYSNQPQHF. This rearrangement joins TRBV28 to TRBJ1-5, with D unclear. V was trimmed by 3 bases and J by 0 bases, leaving 15 bases between them. Germline V lookup: CDR1 MDHEN, CDR2 SYDVKM. The CDR3 loop spans 17 amino acids. Based on the CDR3 plus reference TRBV28 and TRBJ1-5, the full variable domain is DVKVTQSSRYLVKRTGEKVFLECVQDMDHENMFWYRQDPGLGLRLIYFSYDVKMKEKGDIPEGYSVSREKKERFSLILESASTNQTSMYLCASSLSFADYSNQPQHFGDGTRLSIL.